This T cell receptor (beta chain) comes out of a study of control samples from healthy donors and cancer patients. The V gene end was trimmed by 0 bases and the J gene end by 8 bases; junction bases not matched to a gene: 2. The CDR3 spans 13 residues. The V gene's germline CDR1 is KGHDR and CDR2 SFDVKD. Clones were sequenced by immunoSEQ multiplex PCR, and TCRdb holds only the in-frame ones, with some missing. The data hold some 120,000 clones, with approximately 89% observed a single time. The specimen sequenced was blood. J is TRBJ1-2 and V is TRBV24-1, with 7 bases identical to TRBD1. This clonotype was obtained from a young man in good health. The chain's CDR3 is CATSDLTGDGYTF. In DNA form, the CDR3 reads TGTGCCACCAGTGATTTGACAGGGGACGGCTACACCTTC.